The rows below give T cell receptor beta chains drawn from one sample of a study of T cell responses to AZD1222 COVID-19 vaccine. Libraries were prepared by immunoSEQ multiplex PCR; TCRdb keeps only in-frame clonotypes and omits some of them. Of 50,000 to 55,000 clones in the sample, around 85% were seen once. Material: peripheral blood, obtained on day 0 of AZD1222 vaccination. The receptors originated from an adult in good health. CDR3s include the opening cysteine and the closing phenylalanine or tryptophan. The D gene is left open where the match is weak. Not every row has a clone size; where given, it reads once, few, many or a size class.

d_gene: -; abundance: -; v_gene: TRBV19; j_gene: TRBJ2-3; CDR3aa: CASSIQTGTDTQYF; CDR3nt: TGTGCCAGTAGTATCCAAACAGGTACAGATACGCAGTATTTT
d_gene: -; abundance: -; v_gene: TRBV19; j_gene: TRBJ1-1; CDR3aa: CASSNSGETEAFF; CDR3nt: TGTGCCAGTAGTAATAGCGGGGAAACTGAAGCTTTCTTT
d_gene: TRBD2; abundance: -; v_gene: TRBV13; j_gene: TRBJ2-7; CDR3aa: CASSWGGATSYEQYF; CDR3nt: TGTGCCAGCAGCTGGGGAGGGGCCACTTCCTACGAGCAGTACTTC
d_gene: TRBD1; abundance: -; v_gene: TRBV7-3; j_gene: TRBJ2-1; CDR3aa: CASSSSSTGGAFNEQFF; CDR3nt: TGTGCCAGCAGCTCCTCCAGTACAGGGGGCGCCTTCAATGAGCAGTTCTTC
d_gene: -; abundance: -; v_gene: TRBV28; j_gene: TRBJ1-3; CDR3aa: CASNSGGQLSGNTIYF; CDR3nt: TGTGCCAGCAACTCGGGGGGGCAACTCTCTGGAAACACCATATATTTT
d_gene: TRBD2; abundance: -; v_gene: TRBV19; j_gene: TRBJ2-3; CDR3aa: CASSKMTSGDTDTQYF; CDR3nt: TGTGCCAGTAGTAAAATGACTAGCGGTGACACAGATACGCAGTATTTT
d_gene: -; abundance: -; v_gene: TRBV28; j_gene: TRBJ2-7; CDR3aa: CASSLQRYEQYF; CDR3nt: TGTGCCAGCAGTTTACAGCGGTACGAGCAGTACTTC
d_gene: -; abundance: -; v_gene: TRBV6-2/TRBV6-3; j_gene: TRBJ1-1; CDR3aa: CASSYSRRSNTEAFF; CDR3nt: TGTGCCAGCAGTTACTCTAGGCGGTCGAACACTGAAGCTTTCTTT
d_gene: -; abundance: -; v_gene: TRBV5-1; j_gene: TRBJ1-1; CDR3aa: CASSLGLNTEAFF; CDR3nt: TGCGCCAGCAGTTTAGGACTGAACACTGAAGCTTTCTTT
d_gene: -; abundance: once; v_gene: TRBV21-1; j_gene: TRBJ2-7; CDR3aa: CASSWGRKAGGHDGSYEQYF; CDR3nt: TGTGCCAGCAGCTGGGGGAGAAAAGCGGGAGGGCACGACGGTTCCTACGAGCAGTACTTC
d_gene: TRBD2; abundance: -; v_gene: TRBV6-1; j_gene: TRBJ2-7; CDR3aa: CASSVLAGSPPPGEQYF; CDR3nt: TGTGCCAGCAGTGTACTAGCGGGATCCCCCCCACCAGGCGAGCAGTACTTC
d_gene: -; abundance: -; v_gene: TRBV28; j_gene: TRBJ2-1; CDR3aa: CASSSRGGTNEQFF; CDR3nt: TGTGCCAGCAGTTCCCGAGGGGGTACGAATGAGCAGTTCTTC
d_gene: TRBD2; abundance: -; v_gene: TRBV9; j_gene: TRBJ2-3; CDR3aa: CASSVNSGRTDTQYF; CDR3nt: TGTGCCAGCAGCGTGAATAGCGGGAGGACAGATACGCAGTATTTT
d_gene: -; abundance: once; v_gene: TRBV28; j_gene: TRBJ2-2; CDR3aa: CASIEQNTGELFF; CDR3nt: TGTGCCAGCATTGAACAAAACACCGGGGAGCTGTTTTTT
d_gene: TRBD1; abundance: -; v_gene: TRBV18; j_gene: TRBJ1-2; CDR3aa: CASSPPGQGARIGGYTF; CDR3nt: TGTGCCAGCTCACCCCCGGGACAGGGGGCGCGAATTGGTGGCTACACCTTC
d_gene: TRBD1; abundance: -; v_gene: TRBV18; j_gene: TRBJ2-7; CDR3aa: CASSPRQGYEQYF; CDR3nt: TGTGCCAGCTCACCGAGACAGGGGTACGAGCAGTACTTC
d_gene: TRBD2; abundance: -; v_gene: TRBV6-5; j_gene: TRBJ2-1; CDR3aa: CASSYETSGRGDEQFF; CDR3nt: TGTGCCAGCAGTTACGAGACTAGCGGGAGGGGGGATGAGCAGTTCTTC
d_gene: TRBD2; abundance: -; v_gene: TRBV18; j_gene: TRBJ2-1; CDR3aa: CASSPLGSGRALNEQFF; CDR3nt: TGTGCCAGCTCACCACTGGGTAGCGGGAGAGCATTGAATGAGCAGTTCTTC
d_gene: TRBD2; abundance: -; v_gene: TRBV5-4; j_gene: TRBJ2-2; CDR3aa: CASSLSGFGELFF; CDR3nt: TGTGCCAGCAGCCTTAGCGGGTTCGGGGAGCTGTTTTTT
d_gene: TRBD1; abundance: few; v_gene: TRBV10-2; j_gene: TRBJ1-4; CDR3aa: CASSAVPGQINEKLFF; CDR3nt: TGCGCCAGCAGCGCCGTCCCGGGACAGATTAATGAAAAACTGTTTTTT
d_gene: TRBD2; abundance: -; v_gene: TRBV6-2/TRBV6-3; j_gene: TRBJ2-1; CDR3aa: CASSLTSARNNEQFF; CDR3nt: TGTGCCAGCAGTTTGACTAGCGCCCGAAACAATGAGCAGTTCTTC
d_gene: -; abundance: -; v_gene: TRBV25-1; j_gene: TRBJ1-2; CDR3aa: CASSESGRRAF; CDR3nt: TGTGCCAGCAGTGAATCAGGCAGGAGAGCCTTC
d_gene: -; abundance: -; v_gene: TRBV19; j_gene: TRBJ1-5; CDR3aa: CASSMGQEALGPQHF; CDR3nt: TGTGCCAGTAGTATGGGGCAGGAGGCATTGGGGCCCCAGCATTTT
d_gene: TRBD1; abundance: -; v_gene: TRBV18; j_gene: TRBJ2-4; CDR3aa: CASSPPGTGAGGKNIQYF; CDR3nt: TGTGCCAGCTCACCACCCGGGACAGGGGCGGGTGGCAAAAACATTCAGTACTTC
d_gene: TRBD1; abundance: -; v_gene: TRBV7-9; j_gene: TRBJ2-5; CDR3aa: CASSTNYRGTGTQYF; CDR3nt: TGTGCCAGCAGCACCAACTACAGGGGGACAGGGACCCAGTACTTC
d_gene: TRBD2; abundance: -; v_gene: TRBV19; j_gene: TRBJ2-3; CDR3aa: CASSRLAVSTDTQYF; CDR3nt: TGTGCCAGTAGCAGACTAGCGGTGAGCACAGATACGCAGTATTTT
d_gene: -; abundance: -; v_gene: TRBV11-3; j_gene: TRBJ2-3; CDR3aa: CASSLGYTDTQYF; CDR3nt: TGTGCCAGCAGCTTAGGGTACACAGATACGCAGTATTTT
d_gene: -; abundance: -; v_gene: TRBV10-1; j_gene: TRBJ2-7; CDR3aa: CASSEHGSYEQYF; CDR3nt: TGCGCCAGCAGTGAGCACGGATCCTACGAGCAGTACTTC
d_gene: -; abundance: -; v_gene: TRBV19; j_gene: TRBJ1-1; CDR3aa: CASSISREEAEAFF; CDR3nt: TGTGCCAGTAGTATCAGCAGGGAAGAGGCTGAAGCTTTCTTT
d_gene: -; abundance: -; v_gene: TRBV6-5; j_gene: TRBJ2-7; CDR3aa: CASSLYGIGGREQYF; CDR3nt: TGTGCCAGCAGTCTCTACGGGATAGGGGGTCGTGAGCAGTACTTC